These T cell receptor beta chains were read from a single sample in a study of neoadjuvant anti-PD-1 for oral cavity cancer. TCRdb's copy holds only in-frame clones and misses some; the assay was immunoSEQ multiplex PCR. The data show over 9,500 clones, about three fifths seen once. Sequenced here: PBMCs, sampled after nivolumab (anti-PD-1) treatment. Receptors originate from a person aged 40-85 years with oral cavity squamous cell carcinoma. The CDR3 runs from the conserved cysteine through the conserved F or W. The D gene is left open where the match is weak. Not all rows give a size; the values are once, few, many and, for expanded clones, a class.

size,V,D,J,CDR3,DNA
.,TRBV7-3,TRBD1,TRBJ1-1,CASSSRDRGLENTEAFF,TGTGCCAGCAGCTCCCGGGACAGGGGGCTTGAGAACACTGAAGCTTTCTTT
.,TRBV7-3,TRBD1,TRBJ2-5,CASSLGTGRETQYF,TGTGCCAGCAGCCTAGGGACAGGGAGGGAGACCCAGTACTTC
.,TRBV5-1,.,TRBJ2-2,CASSLQTNTGELFF,TGCGCCAGCAGCTTGCAGACGAACACCGGGGAGCTGTTTTTT
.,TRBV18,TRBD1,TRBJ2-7,CASSPIGQGGEQYF,TGTGCCAGCTCACCAATAGGACAGGGAGGCGAGCAGTACTTC
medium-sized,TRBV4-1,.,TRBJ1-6,CASSLTDLGTINSPLHF,TGCGCCAGCAGCTTAACGGACCTAGGGACTATAAATTCACCCCTCCACTTT
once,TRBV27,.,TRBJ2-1,CASLSTAGVINEQFF,TGTGCCAGCTTATCGACAGCGGGCGTTATCAATGAGCAGTTCTTC
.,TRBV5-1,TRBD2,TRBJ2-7,CASSVTSGSSYEQYF,TGCGCCAGCAGCGTAACTAGCGGGAGCTCCTACGAGCAGTACTTC
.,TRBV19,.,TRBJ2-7,CASSKRDGSYEQYF,TGTGCCAGTAGTAAGAGGGACGGTTCCTACGAGCAGTACTTC
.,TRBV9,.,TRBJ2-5,CASSVEGRGGETQYF,TGTGCCAGCAGCGTAGAAGGACGGGGCGGAGAGACCCAGTACTTC
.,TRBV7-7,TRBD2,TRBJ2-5,CASSYTGGSETQYF,TGTGCCAGCAGCTATACGGGGGGTTCGGAGACCCAGTACTTC
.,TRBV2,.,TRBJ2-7,CASSEEGLAYEQYF,TGTGCCAGCAGTGAAGAGGGGCTTGCCTACGAGCAGTACTTC
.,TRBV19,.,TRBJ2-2,CASKKGRGTTGELFF,TGTGCCAGTAAAAAGGGCAGGGGCACCACCGGGGAGCTGTTTTTT
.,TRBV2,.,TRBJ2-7,CASRAATTAYEQYF,TGTGCCAGCAGAGCCGCCACCACAGCGTACGAGCAGTACTTC
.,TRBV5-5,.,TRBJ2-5,CASSLGAQETQYF,TGTGCCAGCAGCCTGGGAGCCCAAGAGACCCAGTACTTC
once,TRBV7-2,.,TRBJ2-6,CASSLAQPGANVLTF,TGTGCCAGCAGCTTAGCCCAGCCTGGGGCCAACGTCCTGACTTTC
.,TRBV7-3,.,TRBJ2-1,CASSLNPPLRLEHEQFF,TGTGCCAGCAGCTTAAACCCTCCCCTGCGGCTAGAGCACGAGCAGTTCTTC
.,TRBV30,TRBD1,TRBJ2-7,CAWRGTGASYEQYF,TGTGCCTGGAGGGGGACAGGGGCCTCCTACGAGCAGTACTTC
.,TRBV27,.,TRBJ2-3,CASSLLPGPGTDTQYF,TGTGCCAGCAGCCTCCTGCCTGGGCCAGGCACAGATACGCAGTATTTT
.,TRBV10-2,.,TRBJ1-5,CASTEDIGPSQPQHF,TGCGCCAGCACTGAGGACATCGGTCCCAGCCAGCCCCAGCATTTT
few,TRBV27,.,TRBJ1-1,CASSGLGYTEAFF,TGTGCCAGCAGTGGACTGGGCTACACTGAAGCTTTCTTT
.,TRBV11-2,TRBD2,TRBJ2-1,CASSSSGTYNEQFF,TGTGCCAGCAGTTCTAGCGGGACCTACAATGAGCAGTTCTTC
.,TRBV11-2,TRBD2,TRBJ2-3,CASSIGGGSDTQYF,TGTGCCAGCAGCATCGGGGGGGGGTCAGATACGCAGTATTTT
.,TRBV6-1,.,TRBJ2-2,CASRTGTGELFF,TGTGCCAGCAGGACAGGTACCGGGGAGCTGTTTTTT
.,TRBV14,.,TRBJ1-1,CASSQDDPTWGSTEAFF,TGTGCCAGCAGCCAAGATGACCCTACTTGGGGCAGTACTGAAGCTTTCTTT
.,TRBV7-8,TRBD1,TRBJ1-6,CASSSQGEVISPLHF,TGTGCCAGCAGCTCCCAGGGGGAAGTGATTTCACCCCTCCACTTT
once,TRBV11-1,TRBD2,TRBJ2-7,CASSRLAGLSSYEQYF,TGTGCCAGCAGTCGACTAGCGGGGTTGAGCTCCTACGAGCAGTACTTC
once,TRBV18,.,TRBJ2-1,CASSQQPYNEQFF,TGTGCCAGCTCACAACAGCCCTACAATGAGCAGTTCTTC
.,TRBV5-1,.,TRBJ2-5,CASSEAGEVGETQYF,TGCGCCAGCAGCGAGGCAGGGGAGGTTGGGGAGACCCAGTACTTC
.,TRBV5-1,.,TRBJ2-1,CASSSYFRDSSYNEQFF,TGCGCCAGCAGCTCGTATTTCCGGGACTCCTCCTACAATGAGCAGTTCTTC
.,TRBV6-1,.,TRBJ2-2,CASRQVVNTGELFF,TGTGCCAGCAGGCAGGTAGTGAACACCGGGGAGCTGTTTTTT
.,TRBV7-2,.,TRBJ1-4,CASSLGGFGEKLFF,TGTGCCAGCAGCTTGGGAGGGTTTGGAGAAAAACTGTTTTTT
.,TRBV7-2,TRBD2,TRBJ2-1,CASSTGLAGGSEQFF,TGTGCCAGCAGCACGGGACTAGCGGGGGGCAGTGAGCAGTTCTTC
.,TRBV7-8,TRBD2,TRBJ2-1,CASSSGGIRNEQFF,TGTGCCAGCAGCTCCGGGGGGATTCGCAATGAGCAGTTCTTC
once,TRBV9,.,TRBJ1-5,CASSPGTSGQPQHF,TGTGCCAGCAGCCCAGGGACCTCCGGACAGCCCCAGCATTTT
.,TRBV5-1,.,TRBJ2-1,CASTDFGDEQFF,TGCGCCAGCACCGATTTCGGCGATGAGCAGTTCTTC
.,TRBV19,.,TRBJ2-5,CASSIGQGLEETQYF,TGTGCCAGTAGTATTGGGCAGGGGTTGGAAGAGACCCAGTACTTC
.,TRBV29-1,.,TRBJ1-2,CSVAFRGYGYTF,TGCAGCGTTGCGTTTCGTGGCTATGGCTACACCTTC
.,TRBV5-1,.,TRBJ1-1,CASSSGAGGRTEAFF,TGCGCCAGCAGCTCGGGGGCCGGAGGACGAACTGAAGCTTTCTTT
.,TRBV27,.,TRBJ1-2,CASSPDRNGYTF,TGTGCCAGCAGTCCCGACAGGAATGGCTACACCTTC
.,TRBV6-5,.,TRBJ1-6,CASGNNAYNSPLHF,TGTGCCAGCGGGAATAACGCCTATAATTCACCCCTCCACTTT
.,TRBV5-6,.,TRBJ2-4,CASSFWVGRSKNIQYF,TGTGCCAGCAGCTTCTGGGTGGGGCGAAGCAAAAACATTCAGTACTTC
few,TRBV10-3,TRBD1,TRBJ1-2,CAISEQGAGYGYTF,TGTGCCATCAGTGAGCAGGGGGCAGGCTATGGCTACACCTTC
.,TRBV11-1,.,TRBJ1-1,CASSLSGPNTEAFF,TGTGCCAGCAGCCTTTCTGGCCCTAACACTGAAGCTTTCTTT
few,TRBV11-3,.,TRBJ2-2,CASRASPETGELFF,TGTGCCAGCAGGGCAAGCCCGGAAACCGGGGAGCTGTTTTTT
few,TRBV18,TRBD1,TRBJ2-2,CASSPGTGGSGELFF,TGTGCCAGCTCCCCCGGGACAGGGGGCTCCGGGGAGCTGTTTTTT
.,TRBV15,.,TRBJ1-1,CATSSRTDTEAFF,TGTGCCACCAGCTCCCGGACAGACACTGAAGCTTTCTTT
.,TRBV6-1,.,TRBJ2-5,CASKFTRQETQYF,TGTGCCAGCAAATTTACTAGACAAGAGACCCAGTACTTC
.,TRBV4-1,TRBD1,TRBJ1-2,CASSPVLRTGNAGYTF,TGCGCCAGCAGCCCCGTCCTCCGGACAGGGAATGCTGGCTACACCTTC
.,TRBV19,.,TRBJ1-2,CASSFNYGYTF,TGTGCCAGTAGTTTTAACTATGGCTACACCTTC